The 5 T cell receptor beta chains reported below all come from one sample, sequenced in a study of OX40 agonist ivuxolimab in advanced cancers. The library was built by means of the immunoSEQ multiplex PCR assay. This is the immuneACCESS table as TCRdb keeps it, with only in-frame sequences that have V and J called. A part of the clones is gone; compared with another copy, unresolved V genes explain less than half, and the rest is unexplained. For this sample the table gives about 76,000 clones, of which approximately 86% were detected only once. The ten most abundant clones make up over 2% of the sample. This specimen was CD4+ or CD8+ T cells sorted from blood, taken in a trial of the OX40 agonist ivuxolimab. The receptor set was obtained from an adult with an advanced solid tumor such as melanoma, head and neck, liver or kidney cancer.

V is TRBV9 and J is TRBJ2-2, with 12 bases fitting TRBD1. V lost 3 bases, J lost 6 bases, and 3 bases stayed unmatched. The germline gives CDR1 SGDLS, CDR2 YYNGEE. This CDR3 is built from 15 residues. The CDR3 spells CASSGRDRGPGELFF. CDR3 in DNA: TGTGCCAGCAGCGGGAGGGACAGGGGGCCCGGGGAGCTGTTTTTT. The whole variable domain, remainder taken from reference TRBV9 and TRBJ2-2, is DSGVTQTPKHLITATGQRVTLRCSPRSGDLSVYWYQQSLDQGLQFLIQYYNGEERAKGNILERFSAQQFPDLHSELNLSSLELGDSALYFCASSGRDRGPGELFFGEGSRLTVL.

The chain links TRBV7-2 to TRBJ1-2; 7 nucleotides line up with TRBD1. There are 15 residues in the CDR3. Germline values: CDR1 SGHTA, CDR2 FQGNSA. V was pared by 5 bases and J by 4 bases, with 10 bases of the junction left unmatched. The CDR3 reads CASSTGTTGVYGYTF. In DNA form, the CDR3 reads TGTGCCAGCAGCACAGGTACCACAGGGGTCTATGGCTACACCTTC.

The gene calls are TRBV9 and TRBJ2-5, with D uncertain. Trimming stripped 4 bases from V and 5 bases from J, with 15 bases between. The CDR3 has 14 residues. CDR1 and CDR2 (germline): SGDLS, YYNGEE. This chain's CDR3 is CASSPSPSKETQYF. CDR3 DNA sequence: TGTGCCAGCAGCCCCAGCCCTTCTAAGGAGACCCAGTACTTC.

The V call is TRBV7-3, the J call TRBJ2-3; D may be TRBD1 or TRBD2 (5 bases each). The CDR3 sequence is 16 residues long. Between the trimmed V and J ends, which lost 4 bases and 6 bases, there was a span of 20 bases. Germline V gives CDR1 SGHTA, CDR2 FQGTGA. The DNA of the CDR3 is TGTGCCAGCAGCTCAAGCACCGGGACGTATAGGGATACGCAGTATTTT. Encoded protein: CASSSSTGTYRDTQYF.

This chain links TRBV7-2 with TRBJ2-1, with D perhaps TRBD1 (5 bases). Per germline, CDR1 SGHTA and CDR2 FQGNSA. The CDR3 length is 14 residues. Deletions cut 1 base from V and 9 bases from J, with 13 bases between. CDR3 sequence: CASSLGVQGGEQFF. As DNA, the CDR3 is TGTGCCAGCAGCTTAGGGGTGCAGGGCGGTGAGCAGTTCTTC.